This TCR beta chain was sequenced for a study of shared clonotypes between healthy human individuals (dated by TCRdb to the early 2020s). With respect to the entire study: The cohort included three men and two women between 18 and 49 years of age. Per donor, leukapheresis produced somewhere between about 0.9 and 9 billion PBMCs. The study deeply sequenced blood TCR repertoires of about five healthy adults to estimate repertoire size and the extent of clonotype sharing between individuals. To increase sequencing depth and limit assay-specific biases, TCR repertoire library preparation and sequencing were carried out by different laboratories using diverse techniques. For each donor, CD4 naive and CD4 memory were each run on three plates, CD8 naive on two plates, and CD8 memory on one plate.

The investigation overall reported the following: The small number of donors limited the genetic and exposure-history diversity represented. Clonotypes shared by all four sorted-subset donors showed higher generation probabilities than non-shared clonotypes. Rarefaction of sorted-subset datasets indicated incomplete sequencing despite the large sequencing depth. Naive subsets generally had larger estimated clonotype richness than memory subsets. Sampling was restricted to blood, and TCR repertoires in tissues likely differ from the TCR repertoires found in blood. Pairwise subsampling led to the expectation that sequencing depth would affect the degree of clonotype sharing among donors. Across a handful of donors, approximately 5% of naive CD4, over 3% of naive CD8, 2% to 2.5% of memory CD4, and approximately 0.4% of memory CD8 clonotypes were shared.

The donors were healthy, HIV-negative adults who had no recently reported acute infections or vaccinations. Only Caucasian adults living in Nashville, Tennessee, USA were represented among the donors. Magnetic negative selection was used to enrich CD4+ T cells, after which naive cells were positively selected on CD45RA and the negative fraction became the memory subset. After blood collection by leukapheresis, PBMCs were isolated using Ficoll-Histopaque density gradient centrifugation and then cryopreserved in the vapor phase of liquid nitrogen. Analytical flow cytometry was used to check the purity and quantity of each magnetically sorted T cell population. Each sorted fraction had its genomic DNA isolated and then quantified by UV absorbance on a Nanodrop 2000c. As regards this clone: No cognate antigen has been identified for it. Base qualities were left out, and no much larger clone turns up one base away.

Spanning cysteine to phenylalanine, the CDR3 consists of 16 amino acids. Only the CDR3 region is kept as DNA, spanning 48 bases read in frame from base 1. In the germline V gene, CDR1 corresponds to LGHNA and CDR2 to YNFKEQ. Germline trimming amounts to 4 bases on V and 4 bases on J, with 8 as the count of junction bases outside the gene matches. TCR CDR3 regions were amplified from genomic DNA by multiplex PCR using the deep immunoSEQ assay. Extracted genomic DNA from each cell subset was distributed evenly across all wells of several immunoSEQ 96-well plates, and each plate was treated as a replicate. Each replicate PCR for sorted subsets received roughly 200 ng genomic DNA, equal to 28,000 or so T cell genomes. Purified libraries were measured with a Qubit 3.0 fluorometer, size-checked on a Bioanalyzer 2100, and measured again with the KAPA Library Quantification kit. Every immunoSEQ 96-well plate was sequenced on a separate single-read 150-cycle Illumina NextSeq 550 flow cell. Processing in the source paper ran as follows. Because only junctional sequences without quality scores were contained in the immunoSEQ output, filtering matching that applied to full-length reads could not be performed. Sequences were annotated with PyIR, a Python wrapper for IgBLAST v1.9, using IMGT germline references to assign V/J genes and CDR3. Reads with weak V/J assignments (E-value above 1e-6), missing CDR3, stop codons, out-of-frame junctions, or ambiguous translated residues were removed. V3J clonotypes were defined as sequences sharing the same inferred V gene, J gene, and CDR3 amino acid sequence. Percentage overlap between repertoires was calculated by dividing the number of shared unique clonotypes by the size of the smaller repertoire. Richness of each repertoire was evaluated using RTK rarefaction, the Chao1 estimator, and Recon v2.1 estimates of unobserved clonotypes. OLGA was used to compute generation probabilities for all TCRbeta clonotypes that the gDNA method yielded from a few donors. In TCRdb, the immuneACCESS table is reduced to in-frame sequences with V and J assigned. These tables do not hold every clone; where another copy was compared, an unresolved V gene accounts for under half, and the others remain unexplained. The V and J calls and clone size were taken over from that table, and D and trimming were inferred from the DNA. This sample holds under 2.5 million clones; less than 95% were observed only once. The ten largest clones add up to around 0.38% of the sample.

Here the chain combines TRBV4-2 and TRBJ2-5; 11 junctional bases match TRBD1. Sequencing was carried out using naive CD4+ T cells from PBMCs. The sample's cell subset or site label, decoded: CD45RA+ positively selected. This receptor was identified in a man between 18 and 29 years old in good health. Some clones in this sample may be carry-over from other donors' samples. The nucleotides are TGTGCCAGCAGCCCTCTGACCGGGACAGGGGGAGAGACCCAGTACTTC. This codes for CASSPLTGTGGETQYF.